Shown below are 14 T cell receptor beta chains from a single sample sequenced in a study of spatial heterogeneity in lung cancer. Time point noted: sample taken at primary tumor resection. No cell sorting; template was whole RNA from tumor, lung tissue or PBMC. TCRdb reprocessed the 5' RACE reads with MiXCR, giving one entry per CDR3 protein. Of tens of thousands of distinct CDR3 sequences listed, approximately 18% are singletons. Sequencing used PBMCs, obtained at surgery. The origin of the receptors is a male donor with early-stage non-small cell lung cancer.

This clonotype turned up a few times. The chain links TRBV2 to TRBJ2-7; TRBD1 aligns across 12 bases. Germline V gives CDR1 SNHLY, CDR2 FYNNEI. With V trimmed by 8 bases and J by 5 bases, 4 bases remained unmatched. CDR3 length: 13 residues. The CDR3 reads CASSGQGADEQYF. CDR3 sequence (DNA): TGTGCCAGCTCGGGACAGGGGGCAGACGAGCAGTACTTC.

The chain carries TRBV2 and TRBJ1-2; 11 nucleotides line up with TRBD1. The CDR3 sequence is 15 residues long. CDR1 and CDR2 (germline): SNHLY, FYNNEI. J gave up 6 bases and V 4 bases, and 7 bases lay outside the gene matches. The CDR3 region is CASSAWTGGRDGYTF. CDR3 nucleotides: TGTGCCAGCAGTGCCTGGACAGGGGGCAGGGATGGCTACACCTTC.

This clonotype was observed at least ten times. The chain links TRBV14 to TRBJ1-3; maybe TRBD1 (6 bases). This CDR3 contains 16 residues. V lost 4 bases and J 0 bases, leaving 13 bases between the germline ends. CDR1 is SGHDN, CDR2 FVKESK, per germline. CDR3 loop: CASSPGQPTSGNTIYF. The CDR3 region has the DNA TGTGCCAGCAGCCCAGGACAGCCAACCTCTGGAAACACCATATATTTT.

There are a few counts of this clonotype. The chain recombines TRBV28 with TRBJ2-1; possibly TRBD1 for D (6 bases). V dropped 5 bases and J dropped 4 bases, with 12 bases sitting between them. Germline lookup yields CDR1 MDHEN and CDR2 SYDVKM. This CDR3 is 14 amino acids long. The CDR3 DNA is TGTGCCAGCAGTAACTCTCAGGGGTACAATGAGCAGTTCTTC. It yields the protein CASSNSQGYNEQFF.

This clonotype occurred a few times. CDR3 DNA: TGTGCCAGCAGCCTCAGGGGCGGGGTAACCTACAATGAGCAGTTCTTC. Translated: CASSLRGGVTYNEQFF. The chain employs TRBV14 and TRBJ2-1, with D tentatively TRBD1 or TRBD2 (6 bases each). CDR3 length equals 16 residues. In germline, CDR1 is SGHDN, CDR2 FVKESK. The V end was cut by 4 bases, the J end by 2 bases, with 15 bases between.

This clonotype has only a few counts. This chain's CDR3 is CASRTGTENSPLHF. DNA for the CDR3: TGTGCCAGCAGGACCGGGACCGAGAATTCACCCCTCCACTTT. The V gene is TRBV12-3 or TRBV12-4, the J gene TRBJ1-6; TRBD1 is a possible D gene (5 bases). Trimming shortened V by 6 bases and J by 7 bases, and 13 bases separated the two germline ends. This CDR3 spans 14 amino acids.

This clonotype was detected a few times. V is TRBV2 and J is TRBJ1-1, with D possibly being TRBD1 (6 bases). Germline V gene sequence: CDR1 SNHLY, CDR2 FYNNEI. V shed 11 bases and J shed 2 bases, with 18 bases lying between them. The CDR3 is 14 amino acids. CDR3 residues: CADQGPESNTEAFF. Here the CDR3 DNA reads TGTGCCGACCAGGGGCCGGAATCCAACACTGAAGCTTTCTTT.

This clonotype was picked up a small number of times. This sequence joins TRBV5-1 and TRBJ1-5, with TRBD1 identical over 9 bases. J lost 6 bases, V lost 4 bases, and 8 bases had no gene match. The CDR3 spans 15 residues. Germline V lookup: CDR1 SGHRS, CDR2 YFSETQ. Here the CDR3 reads CASSPGTGNSQPQHF. DNA of the CDR3: TGCGCCAGCAGCCCCGGGACAGGGAATAGTCAGCCCCAGCATTTT. Full variable domain (outside the CDR3, taken from reference TRBV5-1 and TRBJ1-5): KAGVTQTPRYLIKTRGQQVTLSCSPISGHRSVSWYQQTPGQGLQFLFEYFSETQRNKGNFPGRFSGRQFSNSRSEMNVSTLELGDSALYLCASSPGTGNSQPQHFGDGTRLSIL.

The CDR3 region has the DNA TGTGCCACCAGTGATTGGACCGACACAGATACGCAGTATTTT. Translating it yields CATSDWTDTDTQYF. This chain joins TRBV24-1 and TRBJ2-3; D gene uncertain. The CDR3 runs 14 residues. CDR1 KGHDR and CDR2 SFDVKD come from the germline V gene. Trimming left V 2 bases short and J 2 bases short, with 7 bases between.

This sequence joins TRBV13 and TRBJ1-4, with unresolved D. Trimming removed 8 bases from V and 7 bases from J, with 11 bases in between. This CDR3 has 12 residues. Germline CDR1 reads PRHDT; CDR2 reads FYEKMQ (reference sequence). For the CDR3, the DNA is TGTGCCAGCGGATCATCGGGTGAAAAACTGTTTTTT. Its protein product is CASGSSGEKLFF. Drawing the rest from reference TRBV13 and TRBJ1-4, the complete variable domain is AAGVIQSPRHLIKEKRETATLKCYPIPRHDTVYWYQQGPGQDPQFLISFYEKMQSDKGSIPDRFSAQQFSDYHSELNMSSLELGDSALYFCASGSSGEKLFFGSGTQLSVL.

The chain couples TRBV7-9 to TRBJ2-5; D unresolved. Germline CDR1 is SEHNR and CDR2 is FQNEAQ (reference sequence). The CDR3 runs 12 residues. Trimming removed 4 bases at V and 3 bases at J, with 6 bases between. This CDR3 reads CASSSSKETQYF. The CDR3 DNA is TGTGCCAGCAGCTCCTCAAAAGAGACCCAGTACTTC. The full variable domain, in which reference TRBV7-9 and TRBJ2-5 provide the parts outside the CDR3, is DTGVSQNPRHKITKRGQNVTFRCDPISEHNRLYWYRQTLGQGPEFLTYFQNEAQLEKSRLLSDRFSAERPKGSFSTLEIQRTEQGDSAMYLCASSSSKETQYFGPGTRLLVL.

This clonotype appeared a few times. V and J are TRBV9 and TRBJ2-7; TRBD2 is a possible D gene (5 bases). Germline V gene lookup returns CDR1 SGDLS and CDR2 YYNGEE. V shed 3 bases and J shed 2 bases, with 12 bases lying between them. The CDR3 runs to 14 residues. The CDR3 loop reads CASSASGVPYEQYF. The CDR3 nucleotides are TGTGCCAGCAGCGCGTCCGGGGTCCCCTACGAGCAGTACTTC. Drawing the rest from reference TRBV9 and TRBJ2-7, the complete variable domain is DSGVTQTPKHLITATGQRVTLRCSPRSGDLSVYWYQQSLDQGLQFLIQYYNGEERAKGNILERFSAQQFPDLHSELNLSSLELGDSALYFCASSASGVPYEQYFGPGTRLTVT.

This clonotype was detected ten times or more. J is TRBJ2-2 and V is TRBV24-1; D unclear. This CDR3 comprises 12 residues. CDR1 and CDR2 from the germline V gene are KGHDR and SFDVKD. V dropped 6 bases and J dropped 8 bases, with 9 bases sitting between them. As DNA, the CDR3 is TGTGCCACCAGTAGGGCTCCGGGGGAGCTGTTTTTT. Protein sequence: CATSRAPGELFF.

This rearrangement joins TRBV18 to TRBJ1-2, with D maybe TRBD1 (6 bases). Trimming shortened V by 2 bases and J by 4 bases, and 8 bases separated the two germline ends. Germline V CDR1 and CDR2: KGHSH, LQKENI. This CDR3 is built from 13 residues. The CDR3 sequence is CASSPDRIYGYTF. As DNA, the CDR3 is TGTGCCAGCTCACCAGACAGGATCTATGGCTACACCTTC.